This entry is about one T cell receptor (beta chain). Antigen unknown. CDR3 length equals 15 residues. Per the germline V gene, CDR1 is SGHRS and CDR2 is YFSETQ. V lost 4 bases and J lost 0; bases outside the gene matches: 4. This sample is part of a study of CD8 T cells in ankylosing spondylitis. From the 5' RACE reads, TCRdb called clonotypes with MiXCR, one entry per CDR3 protein. The table includes 250,000 to 350,000 distinct CDR3 sequences, around 18% detected once. Study findings and constraints: Clones linked to the disease showed a CD8+ phenotype. They occurred at relatively low frequencies in peripheral blood. Matched ankylosing spondylitis synovial fluid reportedly showed significant enrichment of disease-linked clones.

This receptor was identified in a male donor with ankylosing spondylitis or in good health (not recorded which). V and J are TRBV5-1 and TRBJ2-4, with TRBD1 matching 7 bases. Source material: blood, either unsorted or a sorted T cell fraction (not recorded which). As DNA, the CDR3 is TGCGCCAGCAGCACCGGGACAGTAGCCAAAAACATTCAGTACTTC. It codes for CASSTGTVAKNIQYF.